Listed below are T cell receptor beta chains from one sample, sequenced in a study of T cell repertoires in cytomegalovirus infection. MiXCR, applied by TCRdb to the reads, yields one record per CDR3 protein. This table has roughly 860,000 distinct CDR3 sequences, roughly 33% appearing once. For these TCRs, the target antigens are not known. The sample was cultured CD8+ T cells from PBMCs, taken from culture after CMV antigen stimulation. The receptors were sampled from a human donor in good health (CMV status not recorded). Some clones in this sample may be carry-over from other donors' samples. CDR3s include the opening cysteine and the closing phenylalanine or tryptophan. Fields, in order: D gene, V gene, clone size, J gene, CDR3 DNA, CDR3 protein. The D gene is left open where the match is weak. Clone size is given for some rows only: seen once, a few or many times, or a class if the clone is expanded.

>NA|TRBV6-2/TRBV6-3|few|TRBJ2-1
TGTGCCAGCAGTTACTCGTTGGGTCTCAATGAGCAGTTCTTC
CASSYSLGLNEQFF
>TRBD2|TRBV6-1|NA|TRBJ2-3
TGTGCCAGCAGTCCCCGACTAGCGGGGCGCACAGATACGCAGTATTTT
CASSPRLAGRTDTQYF
>TRBD2|TRBV7-9|few|TRBJ2-1
TGTGCCAGCAGCCCGACACTAGCGGGTTTGTACAATGAGCAGTTCTTC
CASSPTLAGLYNEQFF
>TRBD1|TRBV10-1|few|TRBJ1-4
TGCGCCAGCAGTAAAACAGGGGTGGACGAAAAACTGTTTTTT
CASSKTGVDEKLFF
>NA|TRBV15|NA|TRBJ2-5
TGTGCCACCAGCAGCCCTCCCGGACCAGAGACCCAGTACTTC
CATSSPPGPETQYF
>NA|TRBV7-6|NA|TRBJ1-1
TGTGCCAGCAGCCTATTTAAGGACGGTGACACTGAAGCTTTCTTT
CASSLFKDGDTEAFF
>TRBD1|TRBV20-1|NA|TRBJ2-1
TGCAGTGCTAGAGATCCGGACAGGTCCTACAATGAGCAGTTCTTC
CSARDPDRSYNEQFF
>TRBD1|TRBV20-1|NA|TRBJ2-5
TGCAGTGCCCTACCCGACAGGGGAGATGTGACCCAGTACTTC
CSALPDRGDVTQYF
>NA|TRBV29-1|few|TRBJ1-2
TGCAGCGTTTTGGACCAGGTTATGGCTTGCACCTTC
CSVLDQVMACTF
>NA|TRBV7-9|few|TRBJ2-3
TGTGCCAGCAGCCCTAGGTCAGGGGACACAGATACGCAGTATTTT
CASSPRSGDTDTQYF
>NA|TRBV12-3/TRBV12-4|few|TRBJ1-5
TGTGCCAGCAGTTTAGCGGAGATCGAGCAGGGTCAGCCCCAGCATTTT
CASSLAEIEQGQPQHF
>NA|TRBV20-1|NA|TRBJ2-1
TGCAGCCGGCAGTTACGGCGGACTTACAATGAGCAGTTCTTC
CSRQLRRTYNEQFF